Each of the 3 T cell receptor beta chains below was sequenced from the same sample in a study of shared clonotypes between healthy human individuals. This table comes from immunoSEQ multiplex PCR, and its TCRdb copy is limited to in-frame clones, with some not included. The sample shows more than 550,000 clones, roughly 87% of them seen only once. Sequenced sample: memory CD8+ T cells from PBMCs. Sample subset: CD45RO+ cells pooled with CCR7-negative TemRA cells. The receptors were sampled from a man between 18 and 29 years old in good health. Some clones in this sample may be carry-over from other donors' samples.

The CDR3 here is CASRPPFSYEQYF. CDR3 bases: TGTGCCAGCAGACCCCCCTTCTCCTACGAGCAGTACTTC. The chain links TRBV28 to TRBJ2-7; D is ambiguous. CDR1 is MDHEN and CDR2 is SYDVKM in the germline V gene. This CDR3 spans 13 amino acids. V was trimmed by 6 bases and J by 0 bases, leaving 9 bases between them.

This rearrangement joins TRBV18 to TRBJ1-1; a weak D match, TRBD1 (5 bases). The CDR3 consists of 14 residues. Germline V gives CDR1 KGHSH, CDR2 LQKENI. Trimming removed 3 bases at V and 3 bases at J, with 11 bases between. In DNA form, the CDR3 reads TGTGCCAGCTCACCCCGGGGGGGGGACACTGAAGCTTTCTTT. The encoded protein is CASSPRGGDTEAFF.

The gene calls are TRBV11-2 and TRBJ2-2; D is unclear. CDR3 length equals 13 residues. The V and J ends lost 1 base and 5 bases respectively, with 5 bases between them. CDR1 and CDR2 from the germline V gene are SGHAT and FQNNGV. The DNA for the CDR3 is TGTGCCAGCAGCTTAGTTAAAACCGGGGAGCTGTTTTTT. Encoded protein: CASSLVKTGELFF.